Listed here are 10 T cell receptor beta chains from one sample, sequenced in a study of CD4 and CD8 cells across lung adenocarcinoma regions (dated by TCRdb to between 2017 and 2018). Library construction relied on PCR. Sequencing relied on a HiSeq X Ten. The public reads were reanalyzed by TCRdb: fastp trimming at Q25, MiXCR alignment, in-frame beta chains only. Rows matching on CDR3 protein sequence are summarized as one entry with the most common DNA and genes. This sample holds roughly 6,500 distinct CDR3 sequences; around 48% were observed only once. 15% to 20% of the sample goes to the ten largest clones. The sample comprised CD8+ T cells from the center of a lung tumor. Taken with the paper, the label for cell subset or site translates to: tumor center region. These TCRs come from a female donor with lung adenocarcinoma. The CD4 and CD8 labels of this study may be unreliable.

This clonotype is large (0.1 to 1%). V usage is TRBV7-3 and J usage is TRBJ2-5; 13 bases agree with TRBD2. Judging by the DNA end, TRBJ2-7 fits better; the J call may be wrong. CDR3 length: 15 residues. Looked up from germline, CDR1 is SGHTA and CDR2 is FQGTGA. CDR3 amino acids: CASSLTSGGATEQYF. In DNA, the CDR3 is TGTGCCAGCAGCCTCACTAGCGGGGGGGCGACCGAGCAGTACTTC.

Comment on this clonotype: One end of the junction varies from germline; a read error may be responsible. CDR3 region: CASSPPPQAVSTDEQYF. DNA of the CDR3: TGTGCCAGCAGCCCACCCCCGCAGGCTGTGAGCACGGATGAGCAGTACTTT. The chain links TRBV7-2 to TRBJ2-1; D is undetermined. CDR1 is SGHTA and CDR2 is FQGNSA in the germline V gene. The CDR3 loop spans 17 amino acids. Full variable domain (missing parts from reference TRBV7-2 and TRBJ2-1): GAGVSQSPSNKVTEKGKDVELRCDPISGHTALYWYRQSLGQGLEFLIYFQGNSAPDKSGLPSDRFSAERTGGSVSTLTIQRTQQEDSAVYLCASSPPPQAVSTDEQYFGPGTRLTVL.

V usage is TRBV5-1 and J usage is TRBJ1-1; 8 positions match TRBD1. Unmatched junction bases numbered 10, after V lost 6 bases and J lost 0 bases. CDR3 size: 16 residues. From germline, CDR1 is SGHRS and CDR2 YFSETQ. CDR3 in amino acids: CASIEGDRLMNTEAFF. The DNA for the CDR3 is TGCGCCAGCATCGAGGGGGACAGGTTAATGAACACTGAAGCTTTCTTT. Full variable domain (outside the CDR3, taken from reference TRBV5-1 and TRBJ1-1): KAGVTQTPRYLIKTRGQQVTLSCSPISGHRSVSWYQQTPGQGLQFLFEYFSETQRNKGNFPGRFSGRQFSNSRSEMNVSTLELGDSALYLCASIEGDRLMNTEAFFGQGTRLTVV.

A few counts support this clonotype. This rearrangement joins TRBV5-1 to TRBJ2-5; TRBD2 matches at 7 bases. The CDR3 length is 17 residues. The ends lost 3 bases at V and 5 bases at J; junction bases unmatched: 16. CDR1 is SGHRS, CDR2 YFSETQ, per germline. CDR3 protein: CASSSFRSSWEGETQYF. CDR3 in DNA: TGCGCCAGCAGCTCCTTTAGGTCCTCCTGGGAGGGGGAGACCCAGTACTTC.

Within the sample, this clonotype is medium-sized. The CDR3 coding sequence is TGTGCCAGCAGTCCCTACGATACGGCATCCTACGAGCAGTACTTC. This encodes CASSPYDTASYEQYF. The genes are TRBV6-1 and TRBJ2-7; no firm D call. The CDR3 runs 15 residues. Germline V gene sequence: CDR1 MNHNS, CDR2 SASEGT. V lost 5 bases and J lost 1, with 15 bases in between.

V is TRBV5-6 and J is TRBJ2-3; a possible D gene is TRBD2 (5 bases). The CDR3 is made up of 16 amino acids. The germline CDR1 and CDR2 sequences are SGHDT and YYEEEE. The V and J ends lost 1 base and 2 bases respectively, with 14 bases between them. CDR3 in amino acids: CASSLNRRVYTDTQYF. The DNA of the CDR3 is TGTGCCAGCAGCTTGAATCGGCGGGTGTACACAGATACGCAGTATTTT.

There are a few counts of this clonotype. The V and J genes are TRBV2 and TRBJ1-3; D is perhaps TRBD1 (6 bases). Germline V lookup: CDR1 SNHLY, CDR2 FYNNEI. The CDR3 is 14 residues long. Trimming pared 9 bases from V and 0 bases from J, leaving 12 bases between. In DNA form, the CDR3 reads TGTGCCAGAACCAGGGGCGACTCTGGAAACACCATATATTTT. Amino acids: CARTRGDSGNTIYF.

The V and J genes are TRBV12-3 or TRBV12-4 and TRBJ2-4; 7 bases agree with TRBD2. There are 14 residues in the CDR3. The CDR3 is CAGRGGGDQDTQYF. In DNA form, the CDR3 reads TGTGCGGGGCGTGGGGGGGGGGACCAAGATACGCAGTACTTC.

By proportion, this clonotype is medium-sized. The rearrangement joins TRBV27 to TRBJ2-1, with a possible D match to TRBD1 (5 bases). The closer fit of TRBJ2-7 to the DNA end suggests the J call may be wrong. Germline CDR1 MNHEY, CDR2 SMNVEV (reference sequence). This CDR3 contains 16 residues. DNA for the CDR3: TGTGCCAGCAGTTTATTGAGCCCGCAGGGCCTGGGGGAGCAGTACTTC. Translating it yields CASSLLSPQGLGEQYF.

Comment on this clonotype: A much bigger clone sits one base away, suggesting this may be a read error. The CDR3 DNA sequence: TGTGCCAGCAGCACCGGGACAGGGTATAATTCACCCCTCCGCTTT. This codes for CASSTGTGYNSPLRF. This sequence joins TRBV12-3 or TRBV12-4 and TRBJ1-6; 9 positions match TRBD1. This CDR3 is built from 15 residues.